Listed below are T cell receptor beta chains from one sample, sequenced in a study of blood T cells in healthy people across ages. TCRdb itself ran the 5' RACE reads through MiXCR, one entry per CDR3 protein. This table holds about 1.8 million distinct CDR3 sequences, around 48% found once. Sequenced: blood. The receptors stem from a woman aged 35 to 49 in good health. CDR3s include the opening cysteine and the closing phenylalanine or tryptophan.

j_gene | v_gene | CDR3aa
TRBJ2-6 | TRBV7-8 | CASSLDWGTTGANVLTF
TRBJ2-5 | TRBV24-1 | CATSVGGGDETQYF
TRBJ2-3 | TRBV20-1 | CSASGGTSGGTDTQYF
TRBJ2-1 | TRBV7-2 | CASSQGVPTYNEQFF
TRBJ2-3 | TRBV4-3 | CASSPHSTRGRPDTQYF
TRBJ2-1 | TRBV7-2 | CASRNSGSNEQFF
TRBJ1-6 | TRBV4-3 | CASKPAGWDSPLHF
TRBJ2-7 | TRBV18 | CASSPGTGHEQYF
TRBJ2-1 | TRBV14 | CASSRRDPPTYNEQFF
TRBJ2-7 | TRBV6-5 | CASSYSTGGEQYF
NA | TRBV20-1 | CSARASGTGYRRDEQYF
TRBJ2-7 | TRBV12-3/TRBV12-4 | CASSQTGGRHEQYF
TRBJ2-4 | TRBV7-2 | CASSLGQAWEQYF
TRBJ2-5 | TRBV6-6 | CASRSTGTREETQYF
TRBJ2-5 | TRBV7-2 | CASIFTSGGQETQYF
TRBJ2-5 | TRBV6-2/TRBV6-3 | CAIPGTGDETQYF
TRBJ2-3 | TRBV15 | CATSWSGSADTQYF
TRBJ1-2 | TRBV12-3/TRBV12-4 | CASSLTIGANYGYTF
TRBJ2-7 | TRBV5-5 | CASSLVQDGRYEQYF
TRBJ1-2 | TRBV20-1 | CSAIIEGGWGYTF
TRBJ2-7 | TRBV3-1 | CASSQDVGFDEQYF
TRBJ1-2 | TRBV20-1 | CSASTSGVGYTF
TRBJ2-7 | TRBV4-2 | CASSRQSLAGDSYEQYF
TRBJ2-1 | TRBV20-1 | CSARDWTSRSSYNEQFF
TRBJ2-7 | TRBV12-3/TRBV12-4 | CASSSRTRSGYEQYF